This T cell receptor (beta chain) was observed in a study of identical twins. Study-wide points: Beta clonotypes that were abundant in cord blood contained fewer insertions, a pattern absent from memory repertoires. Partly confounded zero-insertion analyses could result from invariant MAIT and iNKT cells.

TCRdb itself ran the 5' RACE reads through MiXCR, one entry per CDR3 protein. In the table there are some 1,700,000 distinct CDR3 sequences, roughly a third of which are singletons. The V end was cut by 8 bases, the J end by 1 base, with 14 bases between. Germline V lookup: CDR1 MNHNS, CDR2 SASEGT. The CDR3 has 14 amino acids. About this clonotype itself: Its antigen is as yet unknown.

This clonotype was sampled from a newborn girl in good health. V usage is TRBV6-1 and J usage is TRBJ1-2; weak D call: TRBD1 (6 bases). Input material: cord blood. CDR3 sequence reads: CASPTGNINYGYTF. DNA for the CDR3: TGTGCCAGCCCAACAGGGAATATTAACTATGGCTACACCTTC.